Presented here are 6 T cell receptor beta chains from one specimen sequenced in a study of PD-L1 blockade in urothelial cancer. Time point given: pretreatment peripheral blood. Clones were sequenced by immunoSEQ multiplex PCR, and TCRdb holds only the in-frame ones, with some missing. The sample yields around 38,000 clones, 84% seen once. Sequenced here: PBMCs, sampled around atezolizumab (anti-PD-L1) treatment. All receptors derive from a man aged 60 to 69 with urothelial cancer.

The V gene is TRBV18, the J gene TRBJ2-5; TRBD1 aligns across 7 bases. CDR1 is KGHSH and CDR2 is LQKENI in the germline V gene. CDR3 length equals 15 residues. Losses at the gene ends were 3 bases for V and 2 bases for J; bases not matched to a gene: 6. CDR3 loop: CASSPIGQAQETQYF. Written as DNA, the CDR3 is TGTGCCAGCTCACCGATAGGACAGGCTCAAGAGACCCAGTACTTC.

The chain has TRBV9 and TRBJ2-1; a possible D gene is TRBD2 (6 bases). This CDR3 comprises 16 residues. V was trimmed by 0 bases and J by 0 bases, leaving 10 bases between them. Looked up from germline, CDR1 is SGDLS and CDR2 is YYNGEE. The CDR3 nucleotides are TGTGCCAGCAGCGTAGGGGACGGGAGCTCCTACAATGAGCAGTTCTTC. This encodes CASSVGDGSSYNEQFF.

This clone was picked up one time. The gene calls are TRBV5-1 and TRBJ2-7, with 11 bases lining up with TRBD2. The CDR3 is 16 amino acids. With V trimmed by 2 bases and J by 0 bases, 4 bases remained unmatched. Germline CDR1 reads SGHRS; CDR2 reads YFSETQ. CDR3 in amino acids: CASSFSSGGFSYEQYF. The CDR3 DNA is TGCGCCAGCAGCTTTTCTAGCGGGGGGTTCTCCTACGAGCAGTACTTC.

This clone has just a few counts. V gene TRBV11-2 combines with J gene TRBJ1-5; D remains unclear. This CDR3 comprises 14 residues. In germline, CDR1 is SGHAT, CDR2 FQNNGV. The V and J ends lost 1 base and 1 base respectively, with 5 bases between them. The CDR3 sequence is CASSLGPSNQPQHF. CDR3 nucleotide sequence: TGTGCCAGCAGCTTAGGGCCCAGCAATCAGCCCCAGCATTTT.

The chain joins TRBV19 to TRBJ1-2; D ambiguous. This CDR3 has 11 amino acids. V gave up 10 bases and J gave up 4 bases, with 10 bases separating them. CDR1 is LNHDA, CDR2 SQIVND, per germline (reference sequence). The CDR3 region is CATSQVYGYTF. CDR3 nucleotide sequence: TGTGCCACCTCGCAGGTCTATGGCTACACCTTC.

This chain links TRBV5-8 with TRBJ1-1; 9 nucleotides align to TRBD1. V lost 2 bases to trimming and J lost 6 bases; unmatched junction nucleotides: 8. This CDR3 region has 15 residues. In germline, CDR1 is SGHTS, CDR2 YDEGEE. The CDR3 protein is CASSFDRGSWAEAFF. The CDR3 nucleotides read TGTGCCAGCAGCTTTGACAGGGGGTCTTGGGCTGAAGCTTTCTTT.